This T cell receptor beta chain appears in the sequencing data of a study of human T cells and chemical hapten exposure. General study results and limits: Expanded TCRs grouped into significantly more large CDR3 similarity clusters than controls produced.

A note on this clonotype: No antigen is known for it.

Described time point: patch test 2, 6 weeks after DPC sensitization. Indicated treatment: therapeutic diphenylcyclopropenone sensitization with weekly scalp DPC. Blood was collected ahead of every patch test applied. The CDR3 has 18 residues. Germline lookup yields CDR1 KGHSH and CDR2 LQKENI. V lost 3 bases, J lost 7 bases, and 16 bases stayed unmatched. TCRdb itself ran the RACE reads through MiXCR, one entry per CDR3 protein. The table records fewer than 85,000 distinct CDR3 sequences, about 9.4% of them present only once. The chain employs TRBV18 and TRBJ2-1; 9 nucleotides agree with TRBD2. The sequencing here drew on whole blood, taken in connection with sensitization to the hapten diphenylcyclopropenone (DPC). This receptor was identified in a woman aged 30 to 39 with alopecia areata. Some clones in this sample may be carry-over from other donors' samples. This chain's CDR3 is CASSPPIGGRAFWNEQFF. The CDR3 DNA reads as TGTGCCAGCTCACCGCCTATAGGCGGGAGGGCCTTTTGGAATGAGCAGTTCTTC.